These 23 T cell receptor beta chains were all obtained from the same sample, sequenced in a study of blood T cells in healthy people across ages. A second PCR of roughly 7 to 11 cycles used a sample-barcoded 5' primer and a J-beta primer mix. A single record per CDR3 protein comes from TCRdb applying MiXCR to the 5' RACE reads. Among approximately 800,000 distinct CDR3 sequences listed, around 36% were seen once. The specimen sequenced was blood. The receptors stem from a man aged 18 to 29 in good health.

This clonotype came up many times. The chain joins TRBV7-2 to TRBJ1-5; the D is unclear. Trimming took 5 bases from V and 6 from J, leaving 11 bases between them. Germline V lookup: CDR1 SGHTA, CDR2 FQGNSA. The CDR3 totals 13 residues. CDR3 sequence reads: CASSQTGGQPQHF. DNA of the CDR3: TGTGCCAGCAGCCAAACTGGCGGTCAGCCCCAGCATTTT.

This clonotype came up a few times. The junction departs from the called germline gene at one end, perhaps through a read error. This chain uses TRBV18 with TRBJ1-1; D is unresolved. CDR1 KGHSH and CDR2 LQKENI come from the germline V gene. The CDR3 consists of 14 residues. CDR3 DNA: TGTGCCAGCTCATTAGGACCCGGGAACTCTGAAGCTTTCTTT. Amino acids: CASSLGPGNSEAFF. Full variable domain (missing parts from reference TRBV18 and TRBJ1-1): NAGVMQNPRHLVRRRGQEARLRCSPMKGHSHVYWYRQLPEEGLKFMVYLQKENIIDESGMPKERFSAEFPKEGPSILRIQQVVRGDSAAYFCASSLGPGNSEAFFGQGTRLTVV.

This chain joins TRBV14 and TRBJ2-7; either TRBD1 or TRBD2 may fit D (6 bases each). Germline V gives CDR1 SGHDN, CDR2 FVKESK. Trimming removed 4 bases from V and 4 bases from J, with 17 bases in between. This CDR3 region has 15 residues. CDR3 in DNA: TGTGCCAGCAGCCGGGGGGACATAATACCTTACGAGCAGTACTTC. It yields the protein CASSRGDIIPYEQYF.

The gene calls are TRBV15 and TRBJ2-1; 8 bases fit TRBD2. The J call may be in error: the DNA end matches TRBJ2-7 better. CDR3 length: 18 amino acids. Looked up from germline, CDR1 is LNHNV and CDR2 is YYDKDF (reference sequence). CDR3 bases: TGTGCCACCAGCAGAGATAAAACGAGCGGGGGAACCTACAATGAGCAGTACTTC. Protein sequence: CATSRDKTSGGTYNEQYF.

Here the CDR3 reads CASSPAVSNEQYF. The CDR3 DNA sequence: TGTGCCAGCTCCCCCGCGGTGTCTAATGAGCAGTACTTC. The chain is built from TRBV18 and TRBJ2-7; D is uncertain. V lost 6 bases and J lost 7, with 16 bases in between. Germline V lookup: CDR1 KGHSH, CDR2 LQKENI. This CDR3 has 13 amino acids. Drawing the rest from reference TRBV18 and TRBJ2-7, the complete variable domain is NAGVMQNPRHLVRRRGQEARLRCSPMKGHSHVYWYRQLPEEGLKFMVYLQKENIIDESGMPKERFSAEFPKEGPSILRIQQVVRGDSAAYFCASSPAVSNEQYFGPGTRLTVT.

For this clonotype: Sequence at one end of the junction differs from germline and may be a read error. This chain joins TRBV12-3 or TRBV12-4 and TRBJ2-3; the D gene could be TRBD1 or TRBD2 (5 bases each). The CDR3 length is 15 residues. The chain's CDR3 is CASSLAGVRSDMQYF. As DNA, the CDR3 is TGTGCCAGCAGTTTAGCGGGGGTTCGTTCAGATATGCAGTATTTT.

The CDR3 loop reads CASSDYIYGYTF. The CDR3 bases are TGTGCCAGCAGTGACTACATCTATGGCTACACCTTC. V usage is TRBV7-2 and J usage is TRBJ1-2; unclear D gene. The CDR3 loop spans 12 amino acids. V was clipped by 6 bases and J by 4 bases, with 9 bases between them. Germline CDR1 is SGHTA and CDR2 is FQGNSA.

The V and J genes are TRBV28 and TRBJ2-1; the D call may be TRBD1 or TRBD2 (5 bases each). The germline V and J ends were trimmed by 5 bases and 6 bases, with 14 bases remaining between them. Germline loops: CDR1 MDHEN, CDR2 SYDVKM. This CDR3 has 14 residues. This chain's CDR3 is CASSAQAGVNEQFF. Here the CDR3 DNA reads TGTGCCAGCAGTGCACAGGCCGGGGTCAATGAGCAGTTCTTC.

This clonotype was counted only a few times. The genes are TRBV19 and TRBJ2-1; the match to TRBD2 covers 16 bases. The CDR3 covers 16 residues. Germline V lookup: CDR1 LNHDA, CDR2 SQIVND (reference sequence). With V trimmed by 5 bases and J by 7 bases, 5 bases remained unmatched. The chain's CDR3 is CASSPGLAGGDNEQFF. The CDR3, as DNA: TGTGCCAGTAGTCCGGGACTAGCGGGGGGGGATAATGAGCAGTTCTTC.

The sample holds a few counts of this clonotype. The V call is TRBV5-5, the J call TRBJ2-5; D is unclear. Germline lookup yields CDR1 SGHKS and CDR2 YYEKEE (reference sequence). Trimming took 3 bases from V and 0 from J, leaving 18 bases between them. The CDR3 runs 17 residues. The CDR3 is CASSWGRALSYQETQYF. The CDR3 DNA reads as TGTGCCAGCAGCTGGGGTCGGGCTCTCTCGTACCAAGAGACCCAGTACTTC.

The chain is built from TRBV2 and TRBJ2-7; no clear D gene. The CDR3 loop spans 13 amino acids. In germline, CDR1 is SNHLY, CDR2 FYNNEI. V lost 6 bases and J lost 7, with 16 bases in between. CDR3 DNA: TGTGCCAGCAGCCCCCGGGTCGAGTCGGAGCAGTACTTC. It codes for CASSPRVESEQYF. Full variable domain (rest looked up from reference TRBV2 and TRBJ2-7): EPEVTQTPSHQVTQMGQEVILRCVPISNHLYFYWYRQILGQKVEFLVSFYNNEISEKSEIFDDQFSVERPDGSNFTLKIRSTKLEDSAMYFCASSPRVESEQYFGPGTRLTVT.

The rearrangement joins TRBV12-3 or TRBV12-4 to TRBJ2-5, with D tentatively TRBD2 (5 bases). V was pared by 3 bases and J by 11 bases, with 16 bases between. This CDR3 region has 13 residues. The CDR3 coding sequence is TGTGCCAGCAGTTTTGGGGAGACCCATGAGCAGTACTTC. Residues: CASSFGETHEQYF.

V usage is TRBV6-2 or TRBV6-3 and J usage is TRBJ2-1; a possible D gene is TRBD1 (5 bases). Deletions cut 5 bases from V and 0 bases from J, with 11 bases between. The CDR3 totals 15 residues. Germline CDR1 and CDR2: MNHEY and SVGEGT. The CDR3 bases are TGTGCCAGCAGTAAGGACACGATCTCCTACAATGAGCAGTTCTTC. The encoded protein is CASSKDTISYNEQFF.

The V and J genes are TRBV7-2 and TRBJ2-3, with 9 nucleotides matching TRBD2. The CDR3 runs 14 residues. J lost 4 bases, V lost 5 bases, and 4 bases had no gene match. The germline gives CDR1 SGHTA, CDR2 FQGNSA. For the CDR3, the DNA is TGTGCCAGCAGCGGTACTAGCGGGCCAGATACGCAGTATTTT. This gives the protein CASSGTSGPDTQYF.

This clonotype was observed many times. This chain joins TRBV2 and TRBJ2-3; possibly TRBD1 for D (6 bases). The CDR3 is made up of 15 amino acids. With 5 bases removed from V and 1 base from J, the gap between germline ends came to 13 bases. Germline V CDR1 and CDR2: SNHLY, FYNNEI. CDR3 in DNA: TGTGCCAGCAGTCTCAGGGGCCCCGGCACAGATACGCAGTATTTT. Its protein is CASSLRGPGTDTQYF.

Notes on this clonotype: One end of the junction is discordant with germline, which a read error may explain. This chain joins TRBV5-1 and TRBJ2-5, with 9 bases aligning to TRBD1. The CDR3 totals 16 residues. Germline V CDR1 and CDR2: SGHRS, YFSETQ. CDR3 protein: CAGSSLQDRGVETQYF. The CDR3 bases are TGCGCCGGCAGCTCCTTACAGGACAGGGGAGTTGAGACCCAGTACTTC.

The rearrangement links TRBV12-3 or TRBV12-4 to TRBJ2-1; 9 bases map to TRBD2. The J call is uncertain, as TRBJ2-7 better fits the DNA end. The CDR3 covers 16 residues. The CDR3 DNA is TGTGCCAGCAGTTTACGGAGCGGGGGGCCCTACAATGAGCAGTACTTC. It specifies CASSLRSGGPYNEQYF.

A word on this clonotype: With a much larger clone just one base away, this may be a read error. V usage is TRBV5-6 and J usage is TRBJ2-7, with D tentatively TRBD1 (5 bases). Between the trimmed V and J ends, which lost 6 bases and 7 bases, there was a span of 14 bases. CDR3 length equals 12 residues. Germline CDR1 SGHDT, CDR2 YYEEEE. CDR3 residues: CASKAGYEEQYF. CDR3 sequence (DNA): TGTGCCAGCAAAGCAGGGTATGAGGAGCAGTACTTC.

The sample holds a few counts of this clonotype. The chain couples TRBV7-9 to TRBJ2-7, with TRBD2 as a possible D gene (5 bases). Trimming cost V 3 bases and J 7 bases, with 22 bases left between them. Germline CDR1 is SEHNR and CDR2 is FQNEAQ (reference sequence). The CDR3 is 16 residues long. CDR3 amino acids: CASSFGEPAENNEQYF. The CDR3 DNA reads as TGTGCCAGCAGCTTCGGCGAACCAGCGGAGAACAATGAGCAGTACTTC.

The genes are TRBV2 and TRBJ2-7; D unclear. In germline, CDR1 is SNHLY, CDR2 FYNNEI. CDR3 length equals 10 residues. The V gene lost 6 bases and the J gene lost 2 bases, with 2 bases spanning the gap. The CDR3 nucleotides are TGTGCCAGCAGGACCTACGAGCAGTACTTC. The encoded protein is CASRTYEQYF. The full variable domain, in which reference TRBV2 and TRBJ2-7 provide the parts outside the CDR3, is EPEVTQTPSHQVTQMGQEVILRCVPISNHLYFYWYRQILGQKVEFLVSFYNNEISEKSEIFDDQFSVERPDGSNFTLKIRSTKLEDSAMYFCASRTYEQYFGPGTRLTVT.

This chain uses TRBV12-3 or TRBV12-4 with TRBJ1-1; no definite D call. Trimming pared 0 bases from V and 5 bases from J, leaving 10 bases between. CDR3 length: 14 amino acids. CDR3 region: CASSLATLGTEAFF. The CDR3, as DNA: TGTGCCAGCAGTTTAGCGACCCTGGGGACTGAAGCTTTCTTT.

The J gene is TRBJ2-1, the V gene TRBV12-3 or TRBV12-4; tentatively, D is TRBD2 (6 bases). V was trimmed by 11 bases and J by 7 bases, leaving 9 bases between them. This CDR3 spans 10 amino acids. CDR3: CAPGRNEQFF. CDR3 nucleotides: TGTGCCCCGGGGAGGAATGAGCAGTTCTTC.

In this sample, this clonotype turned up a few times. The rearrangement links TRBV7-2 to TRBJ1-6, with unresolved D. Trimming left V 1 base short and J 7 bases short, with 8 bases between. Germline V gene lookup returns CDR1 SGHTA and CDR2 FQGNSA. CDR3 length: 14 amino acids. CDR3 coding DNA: TGTGCCAGCAGCTTAGGCACTAAGAATTCACCCCTCCACTTT. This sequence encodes CASSLGTKNSPLHF.